This TCR beta chain was found in a study of cytomegalovirus exposure and HLA in healthy donors. Study results and limitations: As a later analysis showed, several of the most significant clusters appeared to be linked to common viral pathogens. Donors were assumed by presence/absence analyses to have roughly uniform sequencing depth.

Researchers ran the PCR with 60 Vbeta and 13 Jbeta primers. Only in-frame clones appear in the TCRdb table, and some are missing; sequencing was by immunoSEQ multiplex PCR. The data show approximately 200,000 clones, 82% seen once. A note on this clone: The antigen remains undetermined.

V trimming: 10 bases; J trimming: 1 base; junction bases outside the gene matches: 6. This CDR3 is built from 13 residues. The germline gives CDR1 LNHDA, CDR2 SQIVND (reference sequence). The clonotype originates from a boy between 2 and 10 years old in good health and CMV-seronegative. What was sequenced was PBMCs. V gene TRBV19 combines with J gene TRBJ2-5; 7 nucleotides agree with TRBD2. The CDR3 loop reads CATKRGPQETQYF. In nucleotides, the CDR3 is TGTGCCACCAAGCGGGGCCCCCAAGAGACCCAGTACTTC.